This T cell receptor (beta chain) originates from a study of CD8+CD57+ T cells in acquired aplastic anemia. Broader study findings: Patients were compared with controls for CD8+ Simpson's diversity, and no significant difference emerged.

With respect to this clonotype: Its antigen is currently unknown.

The CDR3 has 17 residues. The J segment lost 4 bases and the V segment lost 5 bases, leaving 12 bases of the junction unmatched. CDR3 and TCR beta VDJ profiling relied on a genomic DNA template. TCRdb analysed the reads with MiXCR anew, one entry per CDR3 protein. The table has about 180,000 distinct CDR3 sequences, 63% seen once. Sequencing was done on patients that had shown CD8+CD57+ cell expansion by flow cytometry. The sequencing sample was made of sorted CD4+, CD8+, or CD8+CD57+ T cells (not recorded which) from PBMCs. The chain combines TRBV12-3 or TRBV12-4 with TRBJ1-5; 9 bases are shared with TRBD1. The source of this sequence is a human donor with aplastic anemia. CDR3 sequence: CASSPGQGMGSNQPQHF. Here the CDR3 DNA reads TGTGCCAGCAGTCCTGGACAGGGGATGGGGTCAAATCAGCCCCAGCATTTT.